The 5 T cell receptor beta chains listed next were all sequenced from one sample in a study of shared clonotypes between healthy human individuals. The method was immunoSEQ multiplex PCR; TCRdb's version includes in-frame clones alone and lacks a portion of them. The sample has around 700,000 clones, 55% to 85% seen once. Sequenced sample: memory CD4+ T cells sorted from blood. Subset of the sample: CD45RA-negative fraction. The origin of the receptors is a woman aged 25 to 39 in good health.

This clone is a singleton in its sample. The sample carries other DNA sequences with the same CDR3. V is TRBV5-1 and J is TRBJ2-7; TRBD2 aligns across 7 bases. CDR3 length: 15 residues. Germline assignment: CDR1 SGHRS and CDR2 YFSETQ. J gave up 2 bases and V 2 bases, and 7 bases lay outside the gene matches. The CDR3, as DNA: TGCGCCAGCAGCTTAGGGGCGGGAGAGACCTACGAGCAGTACTTC. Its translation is CASSLGAGETYEQYF.

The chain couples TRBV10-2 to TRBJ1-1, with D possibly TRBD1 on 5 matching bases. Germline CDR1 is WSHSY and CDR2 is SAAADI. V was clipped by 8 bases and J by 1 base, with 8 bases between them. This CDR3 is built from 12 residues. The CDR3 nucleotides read TGCGCCAGCGGACACGCGAACACTGAAGCTTTCTTT. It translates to CASGHANTEAFF.

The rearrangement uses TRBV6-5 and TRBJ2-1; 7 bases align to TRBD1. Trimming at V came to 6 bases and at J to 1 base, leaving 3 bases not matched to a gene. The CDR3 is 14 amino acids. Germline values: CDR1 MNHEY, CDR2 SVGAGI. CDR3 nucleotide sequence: TGTGCCAGCAGCCCGGGACAGTCCTACAATGAGCAGTTCTTC. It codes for CASSPGQSYNEQFF.

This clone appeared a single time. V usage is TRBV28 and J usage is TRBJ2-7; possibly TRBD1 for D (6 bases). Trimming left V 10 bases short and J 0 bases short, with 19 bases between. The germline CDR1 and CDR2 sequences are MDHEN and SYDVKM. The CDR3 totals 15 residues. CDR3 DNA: TGTGCCACCACCGCAGGGGCTATTAGCTCCTACGAGCAGTACTTC. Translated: CATTAGAISSYEQYF.

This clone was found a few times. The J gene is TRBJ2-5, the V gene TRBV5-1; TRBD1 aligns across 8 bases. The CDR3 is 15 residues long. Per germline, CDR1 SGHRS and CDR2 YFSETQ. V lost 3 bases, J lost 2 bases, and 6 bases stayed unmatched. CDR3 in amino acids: CASSSPGGKQETQYF. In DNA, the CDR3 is TGCGCCAGCAGCTCTCCAGGGGGCAAACAAGAGACCCAGTACTTC.